The present T cell receptor beta chain was sequenced within a study of human T cells and chemical hapten exposure. The germline gives CDR1 ENHRY, CDR2 SYGVKD. CDR3 length equals 12 residues. The V end was cut by 4 bases, the J end by 10 bases, with 11 bases between. Unique molecular identifiers were linked by the library to individual cDNA molecules. TCRdb re-called the RACE reads through MiXCR, storing one row per CDR3 protein. The sample contains about 380,000 distinct CDR3 sequences, 6% to 7% of which appear only once. The time point here: patch test 2, 6 weeks after DPC sensitization. The treatment is: therapeutic diphenylcyclopropenone sensitization with weekly scalp DPC. Unfractionated whole blood served as the source for total RNA extraction.

The receptor was isolated from a woman aged 18 to 35 with alopecia areata. Some clones in this sample may be carry-over from other donors' samples. The sequences come from whole blood, collected in connection with sensitization to the hapten diphenylcyclopropenone (DPC). The chain has TRBV10-3 and TRBJ2-1; D call uncertain. In DNA, the CDR3 is TGTGCCATCAGTGCCCAGTCGGACGAGCAGTTCTTC. Its translation: CAISAQSDEQFF.